The 18 T cell receptor beta chains in this list originate from one sample, sequenced in a study of blood T cell repertoires in COVID-19. Sequencing used immunoSEQ multiplex PCR; TCRdb keeps in-frame clones, though not all of them. The table includes over 250,000 clones, roughly 91% detected once. Sequenced input: peripheral blood. Source of these receptors: a woman aged 40-49 years who had recovered from COVID-19.

This clone appeared a single time. This chain joins TRBV7-2 and TRBJ1-2; D not resolved. V lost 4 bases to trimming and J lost 6 bases, with 9 bases between them. Per the germline V gene, CDR1 is SGHTA and CDR2 is FQGNSA. The CDR3 is 12 residues long. This CDR3 reads CASSSYADGYTF. As DNA, the CDR3 is TGTGCCAGCAGCTCCTATGCGGATGGCTACACCTTC.

J is TRBJ2-1 and V is TRBV7-2; 11 bases map to TRBD2. Germline V gene data show CDR1 as SGHTA and CDR2 as FQGNSA. The CDR3 totals 16 residues. Trimming took 1 base from V and 10 from J; bases not matched to a gene: 9. The chain's CDR3 is CASSLGRLAGGGEQFF. The CDR3 DNA sequence: TGTGCCAGCAGCTTAGGGCGGCTAGCGGGAGGTGGGGAGCAGTTCTTC.

The chain links TRBV19 to TRBJ2-1; D remains unclear. The CDR3 length is 10 residues. Trimming took off 10 bases at V and 10 bases at J, with 11 bases between the two ends. The germline V gene has CDR1 LNHDA and CDR2 SQIVND (reference sequence). The CDR3 loop is CAIRVVEQFF. The DNA for the CDR3 is TGTGCCATCCGGGTGGTCGAGCAGTTCTTC.

The table lists this clone with a count of one. The chain is built from TRBV6-1 and TRBJ1-2, with 8 positions matching TRBD1. In germline, CDR1 is MNHNS, CDR2 SASEGT. Trimming cost V 3 bases and J 4 bases; bases outside gene matches: 4. The CDR3 contains 14 residues. The CDR3 here is CASSDGQGGYGYTF. The CDR3 nucleotides read TGTGCCAGCAGTGACGGACAGGGTGGCTATGGCTACACCTTC.

This clone was picked up one time. The V call is TRBV5-4, the J call TRBJ1-4, with 7 nucleotides matching TRBD1. J lost 7 bases, V lost 2 bases, and 8 bases had no gene match. The V gene's germline CDR1 is SGHNT and CDR2 YYREEE (reference sequence). The CDR3 has 15 amino acids. The CDR3 sequence: CASSFQTGRGEKLFF. DNA of the CDR3: TGTGCCAGCAGCTTCCAGACAGGGAGAGGTGAAAAACTGTTTTTT.

The chain has TRBV5-4 and TRBJ2-3; possibly TRBD2 for D (6 bases). The germline gives CDR1 SGHNT, CDR2 YYREEE (reference sequence). V lost 0 bases and J lost 1, with 12 bases in between. The CDR3 length is 16 residues. In nucleotides, the CDR3 is TGTGCCAGCAGCTTGGGACGGACGGGGGGCACAGATACGCAGTATTTT. Its translation: CASSLGRTGGTDTQYF.

This clone was detected only a few times. This sequence joins TRBV3-1 (or the pseudogene TRBV3-2) and TRBJ2-6; D gene ambiguous. V dropped 3 bases and J dropped 9 bases, with 6 bases sitting between them. Looked up from germline, CDR1 is LGHDT and CDR2 is YNNKEL (reference sequence). The CDR3 contains 12 residues. The CDR3 bases are TGTGCCAGCAGCCAGGGCCGCAACGTCCTGACTTTC. It specifies CASSQGRNVLTF.

J is TRBJ1-2 and V is TRBV30; perhaps TRBD1 as D (6 bases). The CDR3 spans 17 residues. Germline CDR1 reads GTSNPN; CDR2 reads SVGIG (reference sequence). Trimming took 2 bases from V and 1 from J, leaving 20 bases between them. The CDR3 nucleotides are TGTGCCTGGAGTCCACCCTGGGGGGGCGGGTATAACTATGGCTACACCTTC. This encodes CAWSPPWGGGYNYGYTF. The entire variable domain, with the rest obtained from reference TRBV30 and TRBJ1-2, is as follows: SQTIHQWPATLVQPVGSPLSLECTVEGTSNPNLYWYRQAAGRGLQLLFYSVGIGQISSEVPQNLSASRPQDRQFILSSKKLLLSDSGFYLCAWSPPWGGGYNYGYTFGSGTRLTVV.

The chain has TRBV30 and TRBJ2-6; a weak D match, TRBD1 (5 bases). V was pared by 0 bases and J by 1 base, with 16 bases between. This CDR3 contains 18 residues. From germline, CDR1 is GTSNPN and CDR2 SVGIG (reference sequence). CDR3: CAWSVLNPRTSGANVLTF. CDR3 coding DNA: TGTGCCTGGAGTGTACTTAATCCCCGGACATCTGGGGCCAACGTCCTGACTTTC.

The V and J genes are TRBV24-1 and TRBJ2-1; 7 bases agree with TRBD2. CDR1 and CDR2 from the germline V gene are KGHDR and SFDVKD. The CDR3 is made up of 15 amino acids. The V gene end was trimmed by 3 bases and the J gene end by 5 bases; junction bases not matched to a gene: 6. The CDR3 spells CATSDRSSGHNEQFF. The DNA of the CDR3 is TGTGCCACCAGTGATAGGTCTAGCGGCCACAATGAGCAGTTCTTC.

DNA of the CDR3: TGTGCCAGTAGTACCACCGGGACTAGCGGGAGAGGTGAGCAGTTCTTC. It yields the protein CASSTTGTSGRGEQFF. V gene TRBV19 combines with J gene TRBJ2-1; TRBD2 matches 14 bases. J lost 9 bases, V lost 4 bases, and 8 bases had no gene match. CDR3 length equals 16 residues. In germline, CDR1 is LNHDA, CDR2 SQIVND (reference sequence). The variable domain in full, with the rest retrieved from reference TRBV19 and TRBJ2-1, is DGGITQSPKYLFRKEGQNVTLSCEQNLNHDAMYWYRQDPGQGLRLIYYSQIVNDFQKGDIAEGYSVSREKKESFPLTVTSAQKNPTAFYLCASSTTGTSGRGEQFFGPGTRLTVL.

This sequence joins TRBV7-2 and TRBJ2-2; D not certain. Germline V gene lookup returns CDR1 SGHTA and CDR2 FQGNSA. V lost 5 bases to trimming and J lost 3 bases, with 10 bases between them. The CDR3 covers 14 residues. The CDR3: CASSPRSYTGELFF. CDR3 nucleotide sequence: TGTGCCAGCAGCCCCCGTTCTTACACCGGGGAGCTGTTTTTT.

The chain employs TRBV7-3 and TRBJ2-4; tentatively, D is TRBD2 (5 bases). The germline V gene has CDR1 SGHTA and CDR2 FQGTGA. Trimming took off 4 bases at V and 8 bases at J, with 21 bases between the two ends. This CDR3 comprises 16 residues. The CDR3, as DNA: TGTGCCAGCAGCTCAATCGGCGGAGGTCCCGCGGACATTCAGTACTTC. This encodes CASSSIGGGPADIQYF.

The chain has TRBV19 and TRBJ2-2, with a weak D call TRBD2 (6 bases). V lost 3 bases, J lost 1 base, and 12 bases lay in between. The germline gives CDR1 LNHDA, CDR2 SQIVND (reference sequence). The CDR3 spans 16 residues. The CDR3 DNA sequence: TGTGCCAGTAGTATCTTGGGACTTGGGAACACCGGGGAGCTGTTTTTT. It specifies CASSILGLGNTGELFF.

This clone appeared a single time. The genes are TRBV5-1 and TRBJ1-5; 7 nucleotides match TRBD1. Germline V CDR1 and CDR2: SGHRS, YFSETQ. V gave up 0 bases and J gave up 7 bases; unmatched junction bases: 1. The CDR3 contains 13 residues. In nucleotides, the CDR3 is TGCGCCAGCAGCTTGGGACAGGGCCAGCCCCAGCATTTT. It is translated as CASSLGQGQPQHF. Filled out from reference TRBV5-1 and TRBJ1-5, the complete variable domain reads KAGVTQTPRYLIKTRGQQVTLSCSPISGHRSVSWYQQTPGQGLQFLFEYFSETQRNKGNFPGRFSGRQFSNSRSEMNVSTLELGDSALYLCASSLGQGQPQHFGDGTRLSIL.

The genes are TRBV5-6 and TRBJ2-7; perhaps TRBD2 as D (5 bases). V dropped 0 bases and J dropped 3 bases, with 10 bases sitting between them. This CDR3 has 14 residues. Germline CDR1 reads SGHDT; CDR2 reads YYEEEE. The CDR3 bases are TGTGCCAGCAGCTTGGGGGGAGACTTCTACGAGCAGTACTTC. This gives the protein CASSLGGDFYEQYF.

This clone showed up just once. The gene calls are TRBV3-1 (or the pseudogene TRBV3-2) and TRBJ2-7; 13 nucleotides agree with TRBD2. This CDR3 is 16 amino acids long. Germline V gene data show CDR1 as LGHDT and CDR2 as YNNKEL (reference sequence). V lost 4 bases and J lost 5; bases outside the gene matches: 8. CDR3 DNA sequence: TGTGCCAGCAGCCCCCGGACTAGCGGGAGAAAGGACGAGCAGTACGTC. Its protein product is CASSPRTSGRKDEQYV.

This chain uses TRBV27 with TRBJ1-1; TRBD1 is a possible D gene (5 bases). The V and J ends lost 6 bases and 3 bases respectively, with 8 bases between them. The CDR3 consists of 12 residues. Germline V CDR1 and CDR2: MNHEY, SMNVEV (reference sequence). This chain's CDR3 is CASSGGYTEAFF. The CDR3 DNA reads TGTGCCAGCAGCGGGGGATACACTGAAGCTTTCTTT.